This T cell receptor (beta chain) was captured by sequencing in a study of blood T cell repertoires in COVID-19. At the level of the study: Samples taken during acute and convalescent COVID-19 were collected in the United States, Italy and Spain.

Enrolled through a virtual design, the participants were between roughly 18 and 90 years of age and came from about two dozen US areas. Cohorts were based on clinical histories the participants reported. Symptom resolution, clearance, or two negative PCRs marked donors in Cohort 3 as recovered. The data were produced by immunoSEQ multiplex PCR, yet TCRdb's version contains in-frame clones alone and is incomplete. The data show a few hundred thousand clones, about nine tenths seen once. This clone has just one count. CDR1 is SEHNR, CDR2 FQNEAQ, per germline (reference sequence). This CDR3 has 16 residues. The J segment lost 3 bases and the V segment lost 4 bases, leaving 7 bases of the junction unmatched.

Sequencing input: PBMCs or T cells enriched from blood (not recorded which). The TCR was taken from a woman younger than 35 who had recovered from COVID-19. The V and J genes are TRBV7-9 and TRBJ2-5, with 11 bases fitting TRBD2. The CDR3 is CASSSLHSGGEETQYF. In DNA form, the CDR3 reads TGTGCCAGCAGCTCCTTACATAGCGGGGGGGAAGAGACCCAGTACTTC.